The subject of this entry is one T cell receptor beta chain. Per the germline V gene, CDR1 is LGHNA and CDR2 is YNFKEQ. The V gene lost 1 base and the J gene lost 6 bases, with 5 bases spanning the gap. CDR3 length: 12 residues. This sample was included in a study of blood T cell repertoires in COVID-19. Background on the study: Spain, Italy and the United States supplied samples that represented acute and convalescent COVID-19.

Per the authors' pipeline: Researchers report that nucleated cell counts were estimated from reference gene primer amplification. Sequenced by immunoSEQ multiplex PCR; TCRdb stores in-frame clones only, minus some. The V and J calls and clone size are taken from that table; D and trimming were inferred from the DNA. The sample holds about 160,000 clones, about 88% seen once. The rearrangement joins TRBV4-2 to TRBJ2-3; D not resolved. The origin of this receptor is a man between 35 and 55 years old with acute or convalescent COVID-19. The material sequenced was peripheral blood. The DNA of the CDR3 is TGTGCCAGCAGCCAAGTCCGGGATACGCAGTATTTT. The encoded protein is CASSQVRDTQYF.